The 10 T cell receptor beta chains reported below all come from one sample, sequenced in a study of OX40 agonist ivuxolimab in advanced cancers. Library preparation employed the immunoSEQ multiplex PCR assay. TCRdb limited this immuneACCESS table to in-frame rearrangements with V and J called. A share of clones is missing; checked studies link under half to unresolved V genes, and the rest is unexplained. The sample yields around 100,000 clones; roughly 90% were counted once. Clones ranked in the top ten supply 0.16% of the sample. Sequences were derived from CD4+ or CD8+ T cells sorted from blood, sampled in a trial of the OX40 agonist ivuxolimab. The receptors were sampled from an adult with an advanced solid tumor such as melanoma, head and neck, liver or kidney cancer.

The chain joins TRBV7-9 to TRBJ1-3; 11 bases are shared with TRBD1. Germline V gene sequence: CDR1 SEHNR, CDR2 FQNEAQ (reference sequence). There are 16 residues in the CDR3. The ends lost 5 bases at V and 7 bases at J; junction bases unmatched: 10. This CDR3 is CASSRGQGAGWNTIYF. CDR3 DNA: TGTGCCAGCAGCCGAGGACAGGGGGCAGGTTGGAACACCATATATTTT.

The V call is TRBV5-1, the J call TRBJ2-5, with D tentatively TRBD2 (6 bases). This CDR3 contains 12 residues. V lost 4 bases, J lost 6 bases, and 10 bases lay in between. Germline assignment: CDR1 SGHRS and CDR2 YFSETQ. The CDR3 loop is CASSEGRKTQYF. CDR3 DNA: TGCGCCAGCAGCGAGGGGAGGAAGACCCAGTACTTC.

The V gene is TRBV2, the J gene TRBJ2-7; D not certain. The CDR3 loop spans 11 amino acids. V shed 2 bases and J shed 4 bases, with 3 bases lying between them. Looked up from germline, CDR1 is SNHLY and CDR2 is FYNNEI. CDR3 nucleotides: TGTGCCAGCAGTGAACGGTACGAGCAGTACTTC. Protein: CASSERYEQYF.

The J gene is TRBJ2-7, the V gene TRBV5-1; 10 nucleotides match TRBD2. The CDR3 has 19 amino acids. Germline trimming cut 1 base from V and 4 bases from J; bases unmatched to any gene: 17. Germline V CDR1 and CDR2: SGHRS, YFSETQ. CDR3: CASSLSSSGRMVVRYEQYF. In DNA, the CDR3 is TGCGCCAGCAGCTTGTCCTCTAGCGGGAGAATGGTGGTACGGTACGAGCAGTACTTC.

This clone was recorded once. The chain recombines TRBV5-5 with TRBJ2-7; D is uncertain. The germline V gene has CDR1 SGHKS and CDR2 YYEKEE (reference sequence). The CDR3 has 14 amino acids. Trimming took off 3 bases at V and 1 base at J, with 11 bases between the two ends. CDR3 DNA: TGTGCCAGCAGCTCGCAGGTCCTTTCCTACGAGCAGTACTTC. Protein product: CASSSQVLSYEQYF.

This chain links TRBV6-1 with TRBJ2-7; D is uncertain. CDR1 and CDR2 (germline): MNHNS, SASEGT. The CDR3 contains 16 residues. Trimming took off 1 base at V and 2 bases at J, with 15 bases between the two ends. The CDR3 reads CASSEVWVLGAYEQYF. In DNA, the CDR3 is TGTGCCAGCAGTGAAGTGTGGGTCCTCGGAGCCTACGAGCAGTACTTC.

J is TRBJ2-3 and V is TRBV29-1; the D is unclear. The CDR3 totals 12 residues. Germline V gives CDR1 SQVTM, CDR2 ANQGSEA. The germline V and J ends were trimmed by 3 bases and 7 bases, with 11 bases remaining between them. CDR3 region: CSVDRAANTQYF. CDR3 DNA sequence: TGCAGCGTTGACCGTGCCGCGAATACGCAGTATTTT.

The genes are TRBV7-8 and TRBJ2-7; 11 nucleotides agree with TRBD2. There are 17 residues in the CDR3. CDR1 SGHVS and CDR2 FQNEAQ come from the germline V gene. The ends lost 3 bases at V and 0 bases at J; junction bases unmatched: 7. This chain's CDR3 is CASSFPGLAGTSYEQYF. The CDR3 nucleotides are TGTGCCAGCAGCTTCCCCGGACTAGCGGGCACCTCCTACGAGCAGTACTTC.

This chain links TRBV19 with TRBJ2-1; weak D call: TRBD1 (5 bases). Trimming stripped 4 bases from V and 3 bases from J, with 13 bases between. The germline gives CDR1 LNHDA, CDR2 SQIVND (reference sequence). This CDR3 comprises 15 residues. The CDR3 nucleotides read TGTGCCAGTAGTACATGGGGCTCGGGCTACAATGAGCAGTTCTTC. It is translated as CASSTWGSGYNEQFF.

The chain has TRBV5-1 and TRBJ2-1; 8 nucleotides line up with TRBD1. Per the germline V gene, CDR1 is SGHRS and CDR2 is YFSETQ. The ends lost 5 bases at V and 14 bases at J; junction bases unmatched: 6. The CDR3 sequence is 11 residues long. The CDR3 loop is CASRGPDREFF. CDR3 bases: TGCGCCAGCAGAGGTCCGGACAGGGAGTTCTTC.